What follows are 30 T cell receptor beta chains derived from one specimen sequenced in a study of cytomegalovirus exposure and HLA in healthy donors. The PCR employed 60 Vbeta primers together with 13 Jbeta primers. Produced via immunoSEQ multiplex PCR; TCRdb's table is partial and in-frame only. The sample contains about 94,000 clones, 75% to 80% of which appear only once. Sequences were obtained from PBMCs. These receptors all stem from a woman aged 40 to 50 in good health and CMV-seronegative.

The chain has TRBV5-1 and TRBJ1-1; 9 bases align to TRBD1. The V and J ends lost 5 bases and 0 bases, in that order; junction bases with no gene match: 8. The germline CDR1 and CDR2 sequences are SGHRS and YFSETQ. This CDR3 is built from 16 residues. CDR3: CASRPGTGHMNTEAFF. CDR3 nucleotides: TGCGCCAGCAGGCCCGGGACAGGGCACATGAACACTGAAGCTTTCTTT.

The V call is TRBV2, the J call TRBJ2-1; TRBD2 matches at 9 bases. The germline V gene has CDR1 SNHLY and CDR2 FYNNEI. This CDR3 region has 14 residues. J was trimmed by 15 bases and V by 2 bases; bases with no gene match: 11. CDR3 loop: CASSEYLAGGFGFF. The CDR3 nucleotides read TGTGCCAGCAGTGAATATCTTGCGGGGGGGTTTGGGTTCTTC. Complete variable domain (other parts from reference TRBV2 and TRBJ2-1): EPEVTQTPSHQVTQMGQEVILRCVPISNHLYFYWYRQILGQKVEFLVSFYNNEISEKSEIFDDQFSVERPDGSNFTLKIRSTKLEDSAMYFCASSEYLAGGFGFFGPGTRLTVL.

This chain uses TRBV4-3 with TRBJ2-7; TRBD1 might be the D (5 bases). Germline V gives CDR1 LGHNA, CDR2 YSLEER. The CDR3 spans 15 residues. V lost 5 bases, J lost 5 bases, and 19 bases lay in between. CDR3 region: CASSAKAKGLDEQYF. CDR3 nucleotide sequence: TGCGCCAGCAGCGCAAAGGCCAAGGGGTTAGACGAGCAGTACTTC.

This rearrangement joins TRBV6-1 to TRBJ2-7; 7 nucleotides align to TRBD2. Per germline, CDR1 MNHNS and CDR2 SASEGT. The CDR3 has 15 amino acids. The trim removed 2 bases at V and 0 bases at J, leaving 4 bases unmatched. CDR3 sequence: CASSELAVSSYEQYF. CDR3 coding DNA: TGTGCCAGCAGTGAACTAGCGGTTAGCTCCTACGAGCAGTACTTC.

About this clone: Other DNA sequences in this specimen translate into the identical CDR3. V gene TRBV7-2 combines with J gene TRBJ1-1; 7 positions match TRBD1. Germline trimming cut 1 base from V and 0 bases from J; bases unmatched to any gene: 2. Per the germline V gene, CDR1 is SGHTA and CDR2 is FQGNSA. The CDR3 totals 15 residues. For the CDR3, the DNA is TGTGCCAGCAGCTTAGGGACAGGAATGAACACTGAAGCTTTCTTT. Amino acid sequence: CASSLGTGMNTEAFF.

The chain carries TRBV5-1 and TRBJ2-1; D possibly corresponds to TRBD1 (5 bases). Germline assignment: CDR1 SGHRS and CDR2 YFSETQ. The V and J ends lost 0 bases and 0 bases respectively, with 10 bases between them. CDR3 length: 16 amino acids. The CDR3 loop is CASSLGQKNSYNEQFF. In DNA, the CDR3 is TGCGCCAGCAGCTTGGGACAGAAAAACTCCTACAATGAGCAGTTCTTC. The full variable domain, with the rest looked up from reference TRBV5-1 and TRBJ2-1, is KAGVTQTPRYLIKTRGQQVTLSCSPISGHRSVSWYQQTPGQGLQFLFEYFSETQRNKGNFPGRFSGRQFSNSRSEMNVSTLELGDSALYLCASSLGQKNSYNEQFFGPGTRLTVL.

The chain uses TRBV6-5 and TRBJ1-6; no clear D gene. Between the trimmed V and J ends, which lost 0 bases and 7 bases, there was a span of 7 bases. The CDR3 runs to 14 residues. The germline gives CDR1 MNHEY, CDR2 SVGAGI. The CDR3 loop is CASSYSVSNSPLHF. As DNA, the CDR3 is TGTGCCAGCAGTTACTCGGTTAGCAATTCACCCCTCCACTTT.

V usage is TRBV30 and J usage is TRBJ1-5; 9 positions agree with TRBD1. The CDR3 length is 14 residues. CDR1 is GTSNPN and CDR2 is SVGIG in the germline V gene (reference sequence). After removal of 0 bases from V and 7 bases from J, the junction contained 4 bases not matched to a gene. CDR3 in amino acids: CAWSVPGQGQPQHF. The CDR3 region has the DNA TGTGCCTGGAGTGTACCGGGACAGGGCCAGCCCCAGCATTTT. The full variable domain, with the rest looked up from reference TRBV30 and TRBJ1-5, is SQTIHQWPATLVQPVGSPLSLECTVEGTSNPNLYWYRQAAGRGLQLLFYSVGIGQISSEVPQNLSASRPQDRQFILSSKKLLLSDSGFYLCAWSVPGQGQPQHFGDGTRLSIL.

This rearrangement joins TRBV4-1 to TRBJ1-2, with TRBD1 matching over 8 bases. The CDR3 spans 17 residues. The ends lost 0 bases at V and 5 bases at J; junction bases unmatched: 11. Germline V gene data show CDR1 as MGHRA and CDR2 as YSYEKL. CDR3 nucleotide sequence: TGCGCCAGCAGCCAAGAATTCTCGCGGGACAGGCGATATGGCTACACCTTC. Translating it yields CASSQEFSRDRRYGYTF.

This chain uses TRBV5-4 with TRBJ1-2, with D unresolved. V gave up 3 bases and J gave up 0 bases, with 9 bases separating them. The CDR3 totals 14 residues. Germline V gene lookup returns CDR1 SGHNT and CDR2 YYREEE (reference sequence). In nucleotides, the CDR3 is TGTGCCAGCAGCTCCGAAATAGCTAACTATGGCTACACCTTC. Its protein product is CASSSEIANYGYTF.

This sequence joins TRBV28 and TRBJ1-4; tentative D call: TRBD1 (5 bases). CDR1 and CDR2 from the germline V gene are MDHEN and SYDVKM. This CDR3 is built from 12 residues. The CDR3 spells CGAGEANEKLFF. CDR3 sequence (DNA): TGTGGGGCGGGGGAGGCAAATGAAAAACTGTTTTTT.

The gene calls are TRBV7-9 and TRBJ1-3, with unresolved D. The V and J ends lost 5 bases and 0 bases respectively, with 14 bases between them. This CDR3 has 16 residues. Germline CDR1 SEHNR, CDR2 FQNEAQ (reference sequence). CDR3 sequence (DNA): TGTGCCAGCAGCACCCTGTTACTCGTCTCTGGAAACACCATATATTTT. Residues: CASSTLLLVSGNTIYF.

The rearrangement links TRBV4-3 to TRBJ2-1; 8 nucleotides agree with TRBD2. Germline V gene sequence: CDR1 LGHNA, CDR2 YSLEER. The CDR3 sequence is 13 residues long. Trimming cost V 0 bases and J 14 bases; bases outside gene matches: 6. The CDR3 bases are TGCGCCAGCAGCCAAGATCGAGCGGGGGACGAGTTCTTC. It is translated as CASSQDRAGDEFF.

The chain links TRBV4-2 to TRBJ2-5, with 8 bases identical to TRBD2. Germline V lookup: CDR1 LGHNA, CDR2 YNFKEQ. The CDR3 consists of 14 residues. J was trimmed by 5 bases and V by 4 bases; bases with no gene match: 6. The CDR3 coding sequence is TGTGCCAGCAGCCTCGGGGGGGGGAGGGAGACCCAGTACTTC. This encodes CASSLGGGRETQYF.

This clone has more than one count but fewer than ten. J is TRBJ2-1 and V is TRBV2, with unresolved D. V dropped 7 bases and J dropped 7 bases, with 11 bases sitting between them. Germline loops: CDR1 SNHLY, CDR2 FYNNEI. The CDR3 sequence is 12 residues long. The CDR3 sequence: CASTFLTNEQFF. CDR3 DNA sequence: TGTGCCAGCACCTTCCTGACAAATGAGCAGTTCTTC.

This chain joins TRBV18 and TRBJ1-5; perhaps TRBD1 as D (6 bases). Trimming removed 6 bases from V and 3 bases from J, with 9 bases in between. The germline CDR1 and CDR2 sequences are KGHSH and LQKENI. This CDR3 comprises 13 residues. CDR3 region: CASSGQDNQPQHF. CDR3 nucleotide sequence: TGTGCCAGCTCGGGACAAGACAATCAGCCCCAGCATTTT. Complete variable domain (other parts from reference TRBV18 and TRBJ1-5): NAGVMQNPRHLVRRRGQEARLRCSPMKGHSHVYWYRQLPEEGLKFMVYLQKENIIDESGMPKERFSAEFPKEGPSILRIQQVVRGDSAAYFCASSGQDNQPQHFGDGTRLSIL.

To note about this clone: Relative to the germline gene, one junction end is altered; a read error may explain this. The chain couples TRBV20-1 to TRBJ1-1; D is uncertain. The CDR3 spans 9 residues. Germline lookup yields CDR1 DFQATT and CDR2 SNEGSKA (reference sequence). The DNA of the CDR3 is TGCAGTGCTAGACCAACCGGGGAATTT. Its protein is CSARPTGEF.

The chain recombines TRBV15 with TRBJ1-1; the D is unclear. CDR3 length equals 15 residues. The V gene lost 0 bases and the J gene lost 4 bases, with 12 bases spanning the gap. Germline CDR1 reads LNHNV; CDR2 reads YYDKDF (reference sequence). This CDR3 is CATSRERGVVTEAFF. CDR3 bases: TGTGCCACCAGCAGAGAGCGGGGAGTGGTCACTGAAGCTTTCTTT.

V is TRBV27 and J is TRBJ2-3; no firm D call. The germline V gene encodes CDR1 MNHEY and CDR2 SMNVEV (reference sequence). V was trimmed by 4 bases and J by 4 bases, leaving 9 bases between them. The CDR3 sequence is 13 residues long. CDR3 DNA: TGTGCCAGCAGTTCCCTCCCCGCAGATACGCAGTATTTT. As protein: CASSSLPADTQYF.

The chain combines TRBV15 with TRBJ1-2; 8 bases match TRBD1. The CDR3 sequence is 15 residues long. The junction had 7 bases not matched to a gene; V was cut back by 3 bases and J by 4 bases. CDR1 is LNHNV, CDR2 YYDKDF, per germline (reference sequence). The CDR3 DNA reads TGTGCCACCAGCAGGGGGCCGGGACAGGCCTATGGCTACACCTTC. Protein sequence: CATSRGPGQAYGYTF.

The rearrangement joins TRBV6-5 to TRBJ1-2, with D unresolved. Germline assignment: CDR1 MNHEY and CDR2 SVGAGI. Trimming cost V 2 bases and J 4 bases, with 14 bases left between them. CDR3 length equals 15 residues. The CDR3 DNA is TGTGCCAGCAGTTACCAGGCAACAAGCATCTATGGCTACACCTTC. Translation gives CASSYQATSIYGYTF.

This sequence joins TRBV6-1 and TRBJ2-1; TRBD1 agrees at 9 bases. CDR3 length equals 15 residues. Germline CDR1 is MNHNS and CDR2 is SASEGT. V shed 8 bases, J shed 7 bases, and the junction held 12 bases outside the gene matches. The CDR3 DNA follows: TGTGCCAGCCCTCCGGGACAGGGTTCAGGAAATGAGCAGTTCTTC. Residues: CASPPGQGSGNEQFF.

This rearrangement joins TRBV9 to TRBJ1-4; 7 nucleotides line up with TRBD1. Germline CDR1 is SGDLS and CDR2 is YYNGEE. The CDR3 is 15 amino acids. V lost 4 bases, J lost 5 bases, and 8 bases stayed unmatched. The CDR3 is CASSSMTGPNEKLFF. CDR3 sequence (DNA): TGTGCCAGCAGCTCAATGACAGGGCCGAATGAAAAACTGTTTTTT.

CDR3 DNA sequence: TGTGCCAGTAGTATGTCTAGCGGGGGCACAGATACGCAGTATTTT. This gives the protein CASSMSSGGTDTQYF. The V and J genes are TRBV19 and TRBJ2-3; 9 bases are shared with TRBD2. The CDR3 is 15 residues long. Germline V gives CDR1 LNHDA, CDR2 SQIVND (reference sequence). The trim removed 3 bases at V and 1 base at J, leaving 2 bases unmatched.

The chain recombines TRBV9 with TRBJ1-1; TRBD1 aligns across 8 bases. CDR3 length equals 14 residues. The trim removed 0 bases at V and 6 bases at J, leaving 4 bases unmatched. Germline lookup yields CDR1 SGDLS and CDR2 YYNGEE. In DNA, the CDR3 is TGTGCCAGCAGCGTAGCGGACAGGGTGTCTGAAGCTTTCTTT. It codes for CASSVADRVSEAFF.

V and J are TRBV6-1 and TRBJ1-1, with D possibly being TRBD1 (6 bases). The CDR3 has 14 residues. The V end was cut by 4 bases, the J end by 5 bases, with 14 bases between. Germline CDR1 reads MNHNS; CDR2 reads SASEGT. The CDR3 spells CASSVQGTGTEAFF. Here the CDR3 DNA reads TGTGCCAGCAGTGTCCAGGGGACGGGAACTGAAGCTTTCTTT.

This clone has just one count. At one boundary the junction diverges from the germline segment, which might be a read error. The chain uses TRBV2 and TRBJ1-6; the D gene is possibly TRBD1 (6 bases). This CDR3 is built from 13 residues. CDR1 and CDR2 (germline): SNHLY, FYNNEI. The CDR3 loop reads CASNRDGNSPLNF. CDR3 nucleotide sequence: TGTGCCAGCAACAGGGACGGAAATTCACCCCTCAACTTT.

For the CDR3, the DNA is TGTGCCAGCATCCCCGGGGGGGCCACCGGGGAGCTGTTTTTT. Amino acid sequence: CASIPGGATGELFF. The chain joins TRBV7-9 to TRBJ2-2; 8 bases are shared with TRBD2. This CDR3 region has 14 residues. Trimming took 7 bases from V and 4 from J; bases not matched to a gene: 5. Germline CDR1 is SEHNR and CDR2 is FQNEAQ (reference sequence).

The V call is TRBV7-9, the J call TRBJ2-1; D perhaps matches TRBD2 (6 bases). CDR1 and CDR2 (germline): SEHNR, FQNEAQ (reference sequence). There are 17 residues in the CDR3. Between the trimmed V and J ends, which lost 1 base and 7 bases, there was a span of 20 bases. DNA of the CDR3: TGTGCCAGCAGCTTAGGGCTGCGGGGCAAGGCTGAAAATGAGCAGTTCTTC. Residues: CASSLGLRGKAENEQFF. Looking up the rest from reference TRBV7-9 and TRBJ2-1 gives the full variable domain: DTGVSQNPRHKITKRGQNVTFRCDPISEHNRLYWYRQTLGQGPEFLTYFQNEAQLEKSRLLSDRFSAERPKGSFSTLEIQRTEQGDSAMYLCASSLGLRGKAENEQFFGPGTRLTVL.

This clone was detected only a few times. The rearrangement links TRBV29-1 to TRBJ2-2; perhaps TRBD2 as D (5 bases). CDR1 is SQVTM and CDR2 is ANQGSEA in the germline V gene. The length of the CDR3 is 13 residues. V lost 7 bases to trimming and J lost 7 bases, with 16 bases between them. CDR3 in amino acids: CSARTLEGGELFF. In DNA, the CDR3 is TGCAGCGCCCGGACTCTTGAGGGCGGGGAGCTGTTTTTT.